The next 25 T cell receptor beta chains were all read from a single sample in a study of blood T cells in healthy people across ages. It was with a sample-barcoded 5' primer and a J-beta primer mix that a second PCR of roughly 6 to 12 cycles was run. Using its own MiXCR run on the 5' RACE reads, TCRdb lists one record per CDR3 protein. There are 600,000 to 800,000 distinct CDR3 sequences in the sample; around 21% occur only once, and approximately 3.7% lies in the top ten. The material sequenced was blood. Receptors originate from a man aged 70-80 years in good health.

This chain links TRBV2 with TRBJ2-1, with 9 bases that match TRBD2. V was pared by 7 bases and J by 2 bases, with 6 bases of the junction left unmatched. This CDR3 is 15 amino acids long. Germline lookup yields CDR1 SNHLY and CDR2 FYNNEI. This CDR3 is CASTPEREAYNEQFF. The DNA for the CDR3 is TGTGCCAGCACACCAGAGCGGGAGGCCTACAATGAGCAGTTCTTC.

This clonotype was counted only a few times. The V gene is TRBV4-1, the J gene TRBJ2-1, with 8 positions matching TRBD1. The CDR3 consists of 16 residues. The germline V gene has CDR1 MGHRA and CDR2 YSYEKL. The V gene end was trimmed by 2 bases and the J gene end by 3 bases; junction bases not matched to a gene: 6. The CDR3 coding sequence is TGCGCCAGCAGCCAAACAGGGGGGTCCTTCTACAATGAGCAGTTCTTC. Translation: CASSQTGGSFYNEQFF.

This chain joins TRBV5-1 and TRBJ1-2; 7 bases map to TRBD1. The CDR3 runs to 14 residues. The V segment lost 0 bases and the J segment 6 bases; nucleotides outside the gene matches: 5. Germline assignment: CDR1 SGHRS and CDR2 YFSETQ. The CDR3 nucleotides are TGCGCCAGCAGCTTGGAGACAGGGAGGAATGGCTACACCTTC. Amino acids: CASSLETGRNGYTF.

J is TRBJ1-3 and V is TRBV6-5; D gene unclear. The CDR3 totals 15 residues. Germline loops: CDR1 MNHEY, CDR2 SVGAGI. The V gene lost 2 bases and the J gene lost 0 bases, with 8 bases spanning the gap. CDR3 region: CASSYEPSSGNTIYF. The CDR3 nucleotides are TGTGCCAGCAGTTACGAACCTTCCTCTGGAAACACCATATATTTT.

In DNA form, the CDR3 reads TGTGCCAGCAGCCATTTGGCGGGTGGGACTGAAGCTTTCTTT. Protein product: CASSHLAGGTEAFF. The chain is built from TRBV3-1 and TRBJ1-1; D remains ambiguous. Germline V gene data show CDR1 as LGHDT and CDR2 as YNNKEL (reference sequence). V lost 3 bases to trimming and J lost 5 bases, with 13 bases between them. This CDR3 is 14 amino acids long.

V gene TRBV27 combines with J gene TRBJ1-4, with a weak D call TRBD1 (6 bases). Trimming stripped 6 bases from V and 1 base from J, with 18 bases between. The CDR3 contains 17 residues. Germline V lookup: CDR1 MNHEY, CDR2 SMNVEV (reference sequence). This CDR3 is CASSPTGNLRTNEKLFF. In DNA, the CDR3 is TGTGCCAGCAGCCCCACAGGGAACTTGCGAACTAATGAAAAACTGTTTTTT.

This clonotype came up a few times. CDR3 nucleotide sequence: TGTGCCAGCAGTCCCGGCGGAGCGGGAGGGCCTAATGAGCAGTTCTTC. This translates into CASSPGGAGGPNEQFF. The rearrangement joins TRBV28 to TRBJ2-1; the match to TRBD2 covers 10 bases. The CDR3 has 16 residues. Germline CDR1 MDHEN, CDR2 SYDVKM. With 5 bases clipped from V and 7 bases from J, the junction kept 11 bases outside the gene matches.

This clonotype was observed many times. This sequence joins TRBV6-2 or TRBV6-3 and TRBJ1-6, with D possibly matching TRBD1 (6 bases). In germline, CDR1 is MNHEY, CDR2 SVGEGT. The germline V and J ends were trimmed by 7 bases and 6 bases, with 10 bases remaining between them. CDR3 size: 13 residues. The DNA for the CDR3 is TGTGCCAGCACCGGACAGAGTAATTCACCCCTCCACTTT. Protein product: CASTGQSNSPLHF.

V and J are TRBV7-9 and TRBJ2-4; no definite D call. Germline V gives CDR1 SEHNR, CDR2 FQNEAQ (reference sequence). Deletions cut 5 bases from V and 1 base from J, with 9 bases between. The CDR3 covers 14 residues. In DNA form, the CDR3 reads TGTGCCAGCAGCATAACAGAGGCCAAAAACATTCAGTACTTC. It codes for CASSITEAKNIQYF.

The V and J genes are TRBV20-1 and TRBJ2-7, with 10 bases identical to TRBD1. V lost 5 bases to trimming and J lost 4 bases; unmatched junction nucleotides: 8. The CDR3 has 14 amino acids. CDR1 is DFQATT, CDR2 SNEGSKA, per germline (reference sequence). CDR3 sequence reads: CSADTGTGAYEQYF. CDR3 nucleotides: TGCAGTGCTGATACCGGGACAGGGGCATACGAGCAGTACTTC.

This clonotype was seen a handful of times. V is TRBV7-9 and J is TRBJ2-7; 7 bases map to TRBD2. The CDR3 covers 15 residues. Germline-derived CDR1 and CDR2 are SEHNR and FQNEAQ (reference sequence). V was pared by 3 bases and J by 4 bases, with 9 bases of the junction left unmatched. As DNA, the CDR3 is TGTGCCAGCAGCTTTTTCGGGACTAACCTTTACGAGCAGTACTTC. Translated: CASSFFGTNLYEQYF. Drawing the rest from reference TRBV7-9 and TRBJ2-7, the complete variable domain is DTGVSQNPRHKITKRGQNVTFRCDPISEHNRLYWYRQTLGQGPEFLTYFQNEAQLEKSRLLSDRFSAERPKGSFSTLEIQRTEQGDSAMYLCASSFFGTNLYEQYFGPGTRLTVT.

This clonotype was counted only a few times. The chain recombines TRBV3-1 with TRBJ2-2; 8 bases match TRBD1. CDR1 is LGHDT, CDR2 YNNKEL, per germline (reference sequence). The V and J ends lost 1 base and 6 bases, in that order; junction bases with no gene match: 4. The CDR3 sequence is 15 residues long. The CDR3 is CASSQGTGIPGELFF. The CDR3 DNA sequence: TGTGCCAGCAGCCAAGGGACAGGGATCCCCGGGGAGCTGTTTTTT.

In its sample, this clonotype was seen a few times. CDR3 protein: CASSPRQVNEKLFF. CDR3 DNA: TGTGCCAGCAGTCCTCGACAGGTCAATGAAAAACTGTTTTTT. The V gene is TRBV27, the J gene TRBJ1-4, with D perhaps matching TRBD1 (6 bases). Between the trimmed V and J ends, which lost 5 bases and 5 bases, there was a span of 12 bases. CDR3 length equals 14 residues. Germline loops: CDR1 MNHEY, CDR2 SMNVEV (reference sequence).

This rearrangement joins TRBV5-1 to TRBJ1-4; the match to TRBD1 covers 7 bases. Germline V CDR1 and CDR2: SGHRS, YFSETQ. V lost 4 bases and J lost 4; bases outside the gene matches: 10. CDR3 length equals 16 residues. CDR3 coding DNA: TGCGCCAGCAGCATCGGACAGGCCGGGGGTAATGAAAAACTGTTTTTT. Amino acids: CASSIGQAGGNEKLFF.

This clonotype was seen ten or more times. The chain carries TRBV20-1 and TRBJ1-5; 7 bases line up with TRBD1. From germline, CDR1 is DFQATT and CDR2 SNEGSKA (reference sequence). CDR3 length equals 15 residues. Losses at the gene ends were 1 base for V and 8 bases for J; bases not matched to a gene: 11. The chain's CDR3 is CSARGRLTGKEPQHF. The CDR3 region has the DNA TGCAGTGCTAGAGGACGTTTGACAGGGAAGGAGCCCCAGCATTTT.

This clonotype has a handful of counts. The gene calls are TRBV5-1 and TRBJ1-3; 7 nucleotides match TRBD1. With V trimmed by 0 bases and J by 4 bases, 4 bases remained unmatched. The CDR3 totals 15 residues. CDR1 SGHRS and CDR2 YFSETQ come from the germline V gene. The CDR3, as DNA: TGCGCCAGCAGCTTGGGACAGGGAGGCGGAAACACCATATATTTT. Translating it yields CASSLGQGGGNTIYF.

The rearrangement uses TRBV6-5 and TRBJ1-5; D perhaps matches TRBD1 (6 bases). CDR1 and CDR2 (germline): MNHEY, SVGAGI. This CDR3 has 14 residues. V lost 2 bases, J lost 9 bases, and 14 bases lay in between. The CDR3 loop reads CASSYGGAAGPQHF. CDR3 nucleotide sequence: TGTGCCAGCAGTTACGGGGGGGCTGCAGGGCCCCAGCATTTT.

The gene calls are TRBV7-9 and TRBJ2-5; TRBD1 aligns across 9 bases. The CDR3 loop spans 17 amino acids. The ends lost 3 bases at V and 1 base at J; junction bases unmatched: 9. CDR1 SEHNR and CDR2 FQNEAQ come from the germline V gene (reference sequence). CDR3: CASSLAGTGKGQETQYF. The CDR3 DNA follows: TGTGCCAGCAGCTTGGCCGGGACAGGGAAGGGCCAAGAGACCCAGTACTTC. The full variable domain, completed using reference TRBV7-9 and TRBJ2-5, is DTGVSQNPRHKITKRGQNVTFRCDPISEHNRLYWYRQTLGQGPEFLTYFQNEAQLEKSRLLSDRFSAERPKGSFSTLEIQRTEQGDSAMYLCASSLAGTGKGQETQYFGPGTRLLVL.

The chain recombines TRBV20-1 with TRBJ2-4, with 11 bases that match TRBD2. The V segment lost 1 base and the J segment 0 bases; nucleotides outside the gene matches: 8. Germline loops: CDR1 DFQATT, CDR2 SNEGSKA (reference sequence). The CDR3 is 18 residues long. CDR3 sequence (DNA): TGCAGTGCTAGAGGACTAGCGGGGTTCAGTCTAGCCAAAAACATTCAGTACTTC. The encoded protein is CSARGLAGFSLAKNIQYF.

V is TRBV7-8 and J is TRBJ2-1; perhaps TRBD2 as D (5 bases). Germline CDR1 is SGHVS and CDR2 is FQNEAQ. This CDR3 has 16 residues. The V end lost 4 bases, the J end lost 5 bases, and 18 bases lay between the germline ends. In DNA, the CDR3 is TGTGCCAGCAGCTCCCAACTAGTAACATTAAACAATGAGCAGTTCTTC. As protein: CASSSQLVTLNNEQFF.

This clonotype was seen only a few times. The rearrangement links TRBV28 to TRBJ1-2; maybe TRBD1 (5 bases). V gave up 7 bases and J gave up 10 bases, with 28 bases separating them. The CDR3 runs 16 residues. Germline V lookup: CDR1 MDHEN, CDR2 SYDVKM. In DNA, the CDR3 is TGTGCCAGCACCACTTTCCTCATACAAGGGACCCTCGACTACACCTTC. It encodes CASTTFLIQGTLDYTF.

This clonotype occurred a few times. The chain combines TRBV7-2 with TRBJ1-2; D ambiguous. The CDR3 has 13 residues. Per the germline V gene, CDR1 is SGHTA and CDR2 is FQGNSA. The V end was cut by 0 bases, the J end by 5 bases, with 7 bases between. CDR3 in DNA: TGTGCCAGCAGCTTAGCTTCGGTTTATGGCTACACCTTC. Amino acids: CASSLASVYGYTF. Drawing the rest from reference TRBV7-2 and TRBJ1-2, the complete variable domain is GAGVSQSPSNKVTEKGKDVELRCDPISGHTALYWYRQSLGQGLEFLIYFQGNSAPDKSGLPSDRFSAERTGGSVSTLTIQRTQQEDSAVYLCASSLASVYGYTFGSGTRLTVV.

This clonotype was found many times. The J gene is TRBJ2-2, the V gene TRBV29-1, with a weak D call TRBD1 (5 bases). The germline V gene encodes CDR1 SQVTM and CDR2 ANQGSEA. With 5 bases removed from V and 1 base from J, the gap between germline ends came to 11 bases. The CDR3 extends over 14 amino acids. The CDR3 sequence is CSVSVRENTGELFF. CDR3 coding DNA: TGCAGCGTTAGCGTCAGGGAGAACACCGGGGAGCTGTTTTTT.

This clonotype has only a few counts. Here the CDR3 DNA reads TGTGCCAGCAGCGAGACTAGCGGGAGGGAGAAGACCCAGTACTTC. Translating gives CASSETSGREKTQYF. V is TRBV7-2 and J is TRBJ2-5; 14 bases map to TRBD2. V trimming: 5 bases; J trimming: 6 bases; junction bases outside the gene matches: 5. The CDR3 covers 15 residues. The germline CDR1 and CDR2 sequences are SGHTA and FQGNSA.

This clonotype was picked up a small number of times. The V gene is TRBV24-1, the J gene TRBJ2-3; D might be TRBD1 (6 bases). V was shortened by 2 bases and J by 1 base, with 9 bases between the two germline ends. Germline CDR1 KGHDR, CDR2 SFDVKD. The CDR3 loop spans 15 amino acids. The CDR3 loop reads CATSDSRGGTDTQYF. DNA of the CDR3: TGTGCCACCAGTGATTCCAGGGGCGGCACAGATACGCAGTATTTT.